The 9 T cell receptor beta chains below all came from one sample that was sequenced in a study of identical twins. MiXCR, applied by TCRdb to the 5' RACE reads, yields one record per CDR3 protein. Among roughly 690,000 distinct CDR3 sequences listed, over 5% were seen once. Sequencing input: naive T cells sorted from blood. The receptors were gathered from a man between 18 and 29 years old in good health.

V is TRBV3-1 and J is TRBJ2-2; no definite D call. V was clipped by 1 base and J by 8 bases, with 11 bases between them. Germline assignment: CDR1 LGHDT and CDR2 YNNKEL (reference sequence). CDR3 size: 14 residues. CDR3 residues: CASSQGLGIGELFF. CDR3 DNA: TGTGCCAGCAGCCAAGGGTTAGGAATTGGGGAGCTGTTTTTT.

The chain recombines TRBV3-1 with TRBJ2-5, with 7 nucleotides matching TRBD1. The CDR3 consists of 16 residues. V trimming: 4 bases; J trimming: 0 bases; junction bases outside the gene matches: 8. CDR1 is LGHDT, CDR2 YNNKEL, per germline (reference sequence). The CDR3 sequence: CASSRLRGMDQETQYF. CDR3 nucleotides: TGTGCCAGCAGCCGCCTCAGGGGGATGGACCAAGAGACCCAGTACTTC.

This clonotype has a count of ten or more. The rearrangement joins TRBV12-3 or TRBV12-4 to TRBJ2-2; no reliable D call. CDR3 length: 13 residues. V lost 1 base to trimming and J lost 4 bases, with 4 bases between them. CDR3 sequence reads: CASSLGFTGELFF. The CDR3, as DNA: TGTGCCAGCAGTTTAGGATTCACCGGGGAGCTGTTTTTT.

This clonotype was recorded at least ten times. The J gene is TRBJ2-3, the V gene TRBV7-2; the D is unclear. The CDR3 runs to 14 residues. Germline CDR1 is SGHTA and CDR2 is FQGNSA. V lost 5 bases, J lost 6 bases, and 15 bases lay in between. The CDR3 spells CASSPLWGLDTQYF. The CDR3 DNA sequence: TGTGCCAGCAGCCCCCTTTGGGGTTTGGATACGCAGTATTTT.

This clonotype was detected many times. V usage is TRBV20-1 and J usage is TRBJ2-5, with a tentative D call TRBD2 (5 bases). Trimming shortened V by 1 base and J by 3 bases, and 9 bases separated the two germline ends. Germline V lookup: CDR1 DFQATT, CDR2 SNEGSKA (reference sequence). This CDR3 has 13 amino acids. In DNA form, the CDR3 reads TGCAGTGCTAGAGTAGGGCGGGAAGAGACCCAGTACTTC. This translates into CSARVGREETQYF.

The chain couples TRBV24-1 to TRBJ1-5; 12 bases match TRBD1. CDR3 size: 15 residues. The V gene end was trimmed by 2 bases and the J gene end by 6 bases; junction bases not matched to a gene: 1. Germline V gives CDR1 KGHDR, CDR2 SFDVKD. CDR3 sequence (DNA): TGTGCCACCAGTGATTCGGGACAGGGGGCTCAGCCCCAGCATTTT. It is translated as CATSDSGQGAQPQHF.

This clonotype has ten or more counts. The chain uses TRBV25-1 and TRBJ2-3; 15 bases align to TRBD2. With V trimmed by 3 bases and J by 2 bases, 9 bases remained unmatched. The CDR3 has 19 residues. Germline V gene sequence: CDR1 MGHDK, CDR2 SYGVNS. The CDR3 nucleotides read TGTGCCAGCAGTGAGCTGACGGGGACTAGCGGGGGGTACACAGATACGCAGTATTTT. It encodes CASSELTGTSGGYTDTQYF.

This clonotype was recorded many times. The V and J genes are TRBV12-3 or TRBV12-4 and TRBJ2-5, with D hard to call. Trimming left V 3 bases short and J 2 bases short, with 7 bases between. The CDR3 is 13 residues long. CDR3 nucleotides: TGTGCCAGCAGTTTTCGCACGCAAGAGACCCAGTACTTC. Amino acid sequence: CASSFRTQETQYF.

This clonotype showed up just a few times. The chain links TRBV5-5 to TRBJ1-2; no clear D gene. In germline, CDR1 is SGHKS, CDR2 YYEKEE (reference sequence). V was shortened by 5 bases and J by 5 bases, with 16 bases between the two germline ends. The CDR3 consists of 14 residues. The CDR3 region is CASSLPGVGYGYTF. The CDR3 nucleotides read TGTGCCAGCAGTCTGCCCGGAGTGGGATATGGCTACACCTTC.